This is a list of T cell receptor beta chains from one sample in a study of blood T cells in healthy people across ages. TCRdb reanalysed the 5' RACE reads using MiXCR and keeps one entry per CDR3 protein. The sample contains about 640,000 distinct CDR3 sequences, 58% of which appear only once. Input material: blood. The receptors come from a man aged 55-75 years in good health. The CDR3 runs from the conserved cysteine through the conserved F or W. The D gene is left open where the match is weak. A row's size may be missing; if present it is once, few, many or a size class.

>TRBD1|TRBJ1-1|.|14|TRBV6-2/TRBV6-3
TGTGCCAGCAAATTAACAGGGGGTAACACTGAAGCTTTCTTT
CASKLTGGNTEAFF
>.|TRBJ2-3|.|15|TRBV15
TGTGCCACCCGGGCGGGCAGCCTTGTCACAGATACGCAGTATTTT
CATRAGSLVTDTQYF
>TRBD1|TRBJ1-2|few|15|TRBV5-1
TGCGCCAGCAGCTTGGAAGAGACAGGGGGCGAGGGCTACACCTTC
CASSLEETGGEGYTF
>.|TRBJ1-5|.|14|TRBV20-1
TGCAGTGCTAGACTGGGGGCGAACAATCAGCCCCAGCATTTT
CSARLGANNQPQHF
>TRBD2|TRBJ2-5|few|15|TRBV28
TGTGCCAGCAGTGGACTAGCGGGGGAGGTCGGGACCCAGTACTTC
CASSGLAGEVGTQYF
>TRBD1|TRBJ2-5|few|16|TRBV11-2
TGTGCCAGCAGCTTAGCGGTACAGGGGCTTGTGGAGACCCAGTACTTC
CASSLAVQGLVETQYF
>.|TRBJ1-2|.|14|TRBV4-1
TGCGCCAGTAGCCAAGGAGTCAGACACTATGGCTACACCTTC
CASSQGVRHYGYTF
>.|TRBJ2-1|many|13|TRBV7-2
TGTGCCAGCAGCTCGGTCGAGAGGGGTGAGCAGTTCTTC
CASSSVERGEQFF
>.|TRBJ2-3|once|15|TRBV3-1
TGTGCCAGCACCCCTATAAGGGGGGGAACAGATACGCAGTATTTT
CASTPIRGGTDTQYF
>.|TRBJ1-2|.|16|TRBV20-1
TGCAGTGCTAGGGGGGGTGAGGGGGACTCTAACTATGGCTACACCTTC
CSARGGEGDSNYGYTF
>.|TRBJ2-7|.|13|TRBV25-1
TGTGCCAGCAGTGCTAGCCCCCCCTACGAGCAGTACTTC
CASSASPPYEQYF
>TRBD1|TRBJ1-2|few|13|TRBV11-2
TGTGCCAGCAGCCCCGACAGGGCTCAGGGCTACACCTTC
CASSPDRAQGYTF
>.|TRBJ1-2|few|14|TRBV5-1
TGCGCCAGCAGCCCTGACAGCATTATGAGGGGCTACACCTTC
CASSPDSIMRGYTF
>.|TRBJ2-1|.|15|TRBV20-1
TGCAGTGCTAGTGGGGACTTGAAAGGTTACAATGAGCAGTTCTTC
CSASGDLKGYNEQFF
>TRBD2|TRBJ2-3|.|16|TRBV5-1
TGCGCCAGCAGCTTCCTGCCGGGACTAGCAACAGATACGCAGTATTTT
CASSFLPGLATDTQYF
>.|TRBJ1-1|.|13|TRBV29-1
TGCAGCGTTGTTGGGGGGCGTAGGACTGAAGCTTTCTTT
CSVVGGRRTEAFF
>.|TRBJ2-7|.|14|TRBV27
TGTGCCAGCAGTTACAGACAGGCCGCCTACGAGCAGTACTTC
CASSYRQAAYEQYF